A single sample is the source of the 17 T cell receptor beta chains below, sequenced in a study of blood T cells in healthy people across ages. Alongside a J-beta primer mix, a sample-barcoded 5' primer served in a second PCR lasting roughly 6 to 11 cycles. A single record per CDR3 protein comes from TCRdb applying MiXCR to the 5' RACE reads. The data hold about 900,000 distinct CDR3 sequences, with 48% observed a single time. Sequenced sample: blood. The receptors come from a man aged 25 to 40 in good health.

The table lists this clonotype with a count of one. V gene TRBV2 combines with J gene TRBJ2-1; TRBD2 agrees at 11 bases. Trimming cost V 11 bases and J 2 bases; bases outside gene matches: 2. Germline CDR1 is SNHLY and CDR2 is FYNNEI. CDR3 length: 13 residues. The CDR3 DNA reads TGTGCCTCGGGACTAGCGGCCTACAATGAGCAGTTCTTC. Translating gives CASGLAAYNEQFF.

This chain joins TRBV7-2 and TRBJ2-3; D is possibly TRBD2 (6 bases). CDR1 SGHTA and CDR2 FQGNSA come from the germline V gene. The CDR3 sequence is 13 residues long. V was shortened by 5 bases and J by 7 bases, with 13 bases between the two germline ends. The CDR3 reads CASSPGTEYTQYF. Here the CDR3 DNA reads TGTGCCAGCAGCCCTGGGACTGAATATACGCAGTATTTT.

This clonotype was seen many times. The V gene is TRBV7-2, the J gene TRBJ2-3; D ambiguous. CDR1 and CDR2 (germline): SGHTA, FQGNSA. Deletions cut 6 bases from V and 6 bases from J, with 7 bases between. This CDR3 region has 11 residues. This chain's CDR3 is CASSPLDTQYF. As DNA, the CDR3 is TGTGCCAGCAGTCCCCTCGATACGCAGTATTTT.

This clonotype came up a few times. The genes are TRBV6-1 and TRBJ1-5; 10 positions agree with TRBD1. The CDR3 covers 16 residues. Germline trimming cut 0 bases from V and 10 bases from J; bases unmatched to any gene: 9. CDR1 is MNHNS and CDR2 is SASEGT in the germline V gene. DNA of the CDR3: TGTGCCAGCAGTGAAGCACCTCGGGACAGGGGATCTCCCCAGCATTTT. Encoded protein: CASSEAPRDRGSPQHF.

V and J are TRBV6-5 and TRBJ1-2, with TRBD1 matching 10 bases. The CDR3 sequence is 16 residues long. Germline CDR1 and CDR2: MNHEY and SVGAGI. V trimming: 0 bases; J trimming: 6 bases; junction bases outside the gene matches: 7. The CDR3 reads CASSYSAQTGGNGYTF. CDR3 in DNA: TGTGCCAGCAGTTACTCAGCGCAGACAGGGGGCAATGGCTACACCTTC.

The rearrangement links TRBV7-2 to TRBJ2-4; 10 bases line up with TRBD1. TRBJ2-7 matches the DNA end more closely, so the J call is doubtful. The CDR3 is 16 residues long. Germline V gene data show CDR1 as SGHTA and CDR2 as FQGNSA. The CDR3 DNA is TGTGCCAGCAGCTTAGTAGAGACAGGGGGCTATAACGAGCAGTACTTC. Its protein is CASSLVETGGYNEQYF.

For this clonotype: An end of the junction differs from the germline gene, which may be a read error. CDR3 residues: CVSSYKGNYGYTF. CDR3 nucleotides: TGTGTCAGCAGTTATAAAGGGAACTATGGCTACACCTTC. V is TRBV12-3 or TRBV12-4 and J is TRBJ1-2; D not certain. The CDR3 spans 13 residues.

This clonotype appeared once. This chain uses TRBV7-2 with TRBJ1-5, with 9 bases matching TRBD1. The CDR3 spans 15 residues. Germline trimming cut 6 bases from V and 8 bases from J; bases unmatched to any gene: 11. From germline, CDR1 is SGHTA and CDR2 FQGNSA. Here the CDR3 DNA reads TGTGCCAGCAGTCTTAACGGACAGGGGAGTAAGCCCCAGCATTTT. Its translation: CASSLNGQGSKPQHF.

The V gene is TRBV27, the J gene TRBJ2-7, with D possibly TRBD2 on 5 matching bases. The CDR3 is 13 residues long. V lost 3 bases and J 5 bases, leaving 11 bases between the germline ends. CDR1 is MNHEY, CDR2 SMNVEV, per germline (reference sequence). The CDR3 region is CASSFTGKNEQYF. The CDR3 region has the DNA TGTGCCAGCAGTTTCACCGGGAAGAACGAGCAGTACTTC.

V gene TRBV5-1 combines with J gene TRBJ2-1; a weak D match, TRBD1 (6 bases). CDR1 is SGHRS and CDR2 is YFSETQ in the germline V gene. The CDR3 consists of 16 residues. V was trimmed by 3 bases and J by 2 bases, leaving 15 bases between them. The DNA of the CDR3 is TGCGCCAGCAGCTCAGCCGGGACAACAACCTACAATGAGCAGTTCTTC. It is translated as CASSSAGTTTYNEQFF.

This clonotype was observed a few times. This chain joins TRBV6-1 and TRBJ2-1; 8 bases fit TRBD1. The junction had 4 bases not matched to a gene; V was cut back by 6 bases and J by 9 bases. From germline, CDR1 is MNHNS and CDR2 SASEGT. This CDR3 has 12 residues. Written as DNA, the CDR3 is TGTGCCAGCAGGAGGACAGGGAGTGAGCAGTTCTTC. Its translation is CASRRTGSEQFF.

The chain uses TRBV12-3 or TRBV12-4 and TRBJ2-3; possibly TRBD1 for D (5 bases). This CDR3 has 13 residues. The V end lost 6 bases, the J end lost 7 bases, and 14 bases lay between the germline ends. The chain's CDR3 is CASRRGLTYTQYF. The CDR3 region has the DNA TGTGCCAGCAGAAGGGGCCTCACTTATACGCAGTATTTT.

The chain is built from TRBV20-1 and TRBJ1-2; weak D call: TRBD1 (6 bases). The CDR3 consists of 15 residues. Germline values: CDR1 DFQATT, CDR2 SNEGSKA (reference sequence). The germline V and J ends were trimmed by 1 base and 4 bases, with 16 bases remaining between them. CDR3 protein: CSARADRTAGYGYTF. CDR3 DNA: TGCAGTGCTAGAGCGGACAGAACGGCGGGCTATGGCTACACCTTC.

The V and J genes are TRBV10-3 and TRBJ2-1, with TRBD1 matching 10 bases. Trimming at V came to 3 bases and at J to 9 bases, leaving 14 bases not matched to a gene. The V gene's germline CDR1 is ENHRY and CDR2 SYGVKD. The CDR3 loop spans 17 amino acids. The CDR3 DNA is TGTGCCATCAGTGAAGCCCCCGGGACAGGGGATATGAGTGAGCAGTTCTTC. This gives the protein CAISEAPGTGDMSEQFF.

The sample holds one count of this clonotype. This rearrangement joins TRBV28 to TRBJ2-7; no clear D. Germline V CDR1 and CDR2: MDHEN, SYDVKM. The CDR3 runs to 16 residues. Trimming removed 8 bases from V and 0 bases from J, with 20 bases in between. CDR3 protein: CASSLPARLTSYEQYF. For the CDR3, the DNA is TGTGCCAGCTCTCTCCCGGCCAGGTTGACCTCCTACGAGCAGTACTTC.

This clonotype was observed a few times. This chain joins TRBV19 and TRBJ2-7; TRBD1 might be the D (6 bases). Germline V gene data show CDR1 as LNHDA and CDR2 as SQIVND (reference sequence). Trimming cost V 9 bases and J 1 base, with 16 bases left between them. The CDR3 is 14 residues long. CDR3 residues: CASLPRQVSYEQYF. As DNA, the CDR3 is TGTGCCAGCCTACCGCGACAGGTTTCCTACGAGCAGTACTTC.

The rearrangement joins TRBV3-1 to TRBJ2-5; D could derive from TRBD1 or TRBD2 (5 bases each). Germline-derived CDR1 and CDR2 are LGHDT and YNNKEL (reference sequence). CDR3 length: 15 amino acids. V gave up 4 bases and J gave up 4 bases, with 16 bases separating them. The CDR3 nucleotides are TGTGCCAGCAGCCCAGAGGGGCTAGCAATAGAGACCCAGTACTTC. Translated: CASSPEGLAIETQYF.